The TCR beta chain described here comes from a study of CD8 T cells in Susac syndrome. This CDR3 spans 14 amino acids. V was shortened by 6 bases and J by 2 bases, with 11 bases between the two germline ends. A quantity of about 0.45 to 1 ug RNA underwent reverse transcription using random hexamers. Amplification of TCR beta CDR3 across 54 Vbeta and 13 Jbeta was performed with immunoSEQ multiplex PCR. TCRdb re-analysed the immunoSEQ multiplex PCR reads in MiXCR, keeping a single row per CDR3 protein. The profile shows roughly 180,000 distinct CDR3 sequences, about 93% of them singletons. Blood CD8+ and CD4+ T cells underwent high-throughput TCR beta sequencing. The patients who served as multiple sclerosis controls were treatment-naive and had stable or active relapsing-remitting disease that fulfilled the revised McDonald criteria. TEMRA cells underwent FACS enrichment and CD8+ and CD4+ T cells underwent negative isolation.

The source material was CD4+ T cells from PBMCs. The source of this sequence is a human donor with multiple sclerosis. This chain connects TRBV12-3 or TRBV12-4 to TRBJ1-3; D gene ambiguous. Here the CDR3 reads CASRNTATGNTIYF. The CDR3 DNA reads as TGTGCCAGCAGGAATACAGCTACTGGAAACACCATATATTTT.